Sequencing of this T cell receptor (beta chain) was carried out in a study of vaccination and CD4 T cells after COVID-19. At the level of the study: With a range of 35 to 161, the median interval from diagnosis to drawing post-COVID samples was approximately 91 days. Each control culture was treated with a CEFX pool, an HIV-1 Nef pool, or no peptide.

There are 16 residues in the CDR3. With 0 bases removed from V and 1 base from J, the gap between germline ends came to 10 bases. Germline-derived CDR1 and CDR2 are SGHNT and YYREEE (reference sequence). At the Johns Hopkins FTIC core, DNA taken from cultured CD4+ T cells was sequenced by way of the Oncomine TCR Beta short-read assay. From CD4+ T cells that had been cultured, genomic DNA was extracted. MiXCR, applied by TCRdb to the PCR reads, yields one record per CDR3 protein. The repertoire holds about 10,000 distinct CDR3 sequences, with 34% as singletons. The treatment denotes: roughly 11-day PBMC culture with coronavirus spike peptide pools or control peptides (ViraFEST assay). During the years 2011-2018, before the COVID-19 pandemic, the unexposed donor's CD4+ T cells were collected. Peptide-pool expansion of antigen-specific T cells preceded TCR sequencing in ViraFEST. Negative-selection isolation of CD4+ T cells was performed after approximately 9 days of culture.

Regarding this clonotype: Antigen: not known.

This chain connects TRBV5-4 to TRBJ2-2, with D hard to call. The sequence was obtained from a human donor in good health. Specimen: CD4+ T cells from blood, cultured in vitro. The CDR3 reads CASSLDLGWNTGELFF. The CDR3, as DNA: TGTGCCAGCAGCTTGGACCTAGGTTGGAACACCGGGGAGCTGTTTTTT.